One sample yielded the 25 T cell receptor beta chains listed below, sequenced in a study of shared clonotypes between healthy human individuals. Produced via immunoSEQ multiplex PCR; TCRdb's table is partial and in-frame only. The sample lists fewer than 850,000 clones; just over 95% were seen once. Cells designated naive CD8 were CD45RO-negative and were positively selected for CCR7, with terminally differentiated effector memory CD45RA+ cells excluded. Specimen: naive CD8+ T cells sorted from blood. The receptors were gathered from a man between 25 and 39 years old in good health.

The chain links TRBV11-2 to TRBJ2-7; the D is unclear. With 0 bases removed from V and 5 bases from J, the gap between germline ends came to 8 bases. Germline V gene lookup returns CDR1 SGHAT and CDR2 FQNNGV. The CDR3 spans 13 residues. CDR3 sequence (DNA): TGTGCCAGCAGCTTAGAGTCCTGGGACGAGCAGTACTTC. Protein sequence: CASSLESWDEQYF.

The chain recombines TRBV4-1 with TRBJ2-3, with D unresolved. Deletions cut 0 bases from V and 0 bases from J, with 16 bases between. The germline gives CDR1 MGHRA, CDR2 YSYEKL. This CDR3 contains 18 residues. CDR3 sequence: CASSQDLVRRPSTDTQYF. CDR3 bases: TGCGCCAGCAGCCAAGATCTAGTAAGAAGACCTAGCACAGATACGCAGTATTTT.

V gene TRBV7-6 combines with J gene TRBJ2-2; D remains unclear. V was shortened by 5 bases and J by 5 bases, with 15 bases between the two germline ends. CDR3 length equals 15 residues. Germline values: CDR1 SGHVS, CDR2 FNYEAQ. CDR3: CASSPVGLQTGELFF. Here the CDR3 DNA reads TGTGCCAGCAGCCCGGTGGGTTTACAGACCGGGGAGCTGTTTTTT.

The chain links TRBV4-2 to TRBJ1-1; 10 bases match TRBD1. V lost 3 bases, J lost 3 bases, and 1 base stayed unmatched. The germline V gene has CDR1 LGHNA and CDR2 YNFKEQ. The CDR3 has 14 amino acids. The CDR3 spells CASSQGQGHTEAFF. The CDR3 DNA reads TGTGCCAGCAGCCAGGGACAGGGGCACACTGAAGCTTTCTTT.

As DNA, the CDR3 is TGTGCCAGCAGCCTCTTTGGCACCGGGGAGCTGTTTTTT. Amino acids: CASSLFGTGELFF. The chain carries TRBV9 and TRBJ2-2; D not certain. Trimming stripped 4 bases from V and 4 bases from J, with 8 bases between. This CDR3 has 13 amino acids. Germline V lookup: CDR1 SGDLS, CDR2 YYNGEE. The full variable domain, in which reference TRBV9 and TRBJ2-2 provide the parts outside the CDR3, is DSGVTQTPKHLITATGQRVTLRCSPRSGDLSVYWYQQSLDQGLQFLIQYYNGEERAKGNILERFSAQQFPDLHSELNLSSLELGDSALYFCASSLFGTGELFFGEGSRLTVL.

Note on this clone: Other DNA sequences in the same sample also yield this CDR3. The V call is TRBV28, the J call TRBJ2-7, with D possibly being TRBD2 (5 bases). CDR1 and CDR2 from the germline V gene are MDHEN and SYDVKM. V lost 5 bases and J lost 4, with 6 bases in between. CDR3 length equals 11 residues. CDR3 sequence (DNA): TGTGCCAGCAGTCCGGGGTACGAGCAGTACTTC. Its protein product is CASSPGYEQYF.

This chain connects TRBV11-2 to TRBJ2-1, with D possibly called TRBD1 or TRBD2 (5 bases each). V was pared by 6 bases and J by 4 bases, with 19 bases between. Germline CDR1 reads SGHAT; CDR2 reads FQNNGV. This CDR3 comprises 16 residues. This CDR3 reads CASRYVGRDGYNEQFF. In DNA, the CDR3 is TGTGCCAGCAGGTACGTTGGCCGGGACGGGTACAATGAGCAGTTCTTC.

The genes are TRBV30 and TRBJ2-1; D is possibly TRBD2 (6 bases). The CDR3 is 16 amino acids. Germline CDR1 reads GTSNPN; CDR2 reads SVGIG (reference sequence). The germline V and J ends were trimmed by 0 bases and 0 bases, with 12 bases remaining between them. CDR3 sequence reads: CAWSVWGVSSYNEQFF. As DNA, the CDR3 is TGTGCCTGGAGTGTATGGGGGGTCAGCTCCTACAATGAGCAGTTCTTC.

The J gene is TRBJ2-3, the V gene TRBV19; D not resolved. Germline V CDR1 and CDR2: LNHDA, SQIVND (reference sequence). V lost 5 bases and J lost 0, with 12 bases in between. This CDR3 is built from 15 residues. CDR3 sequence: CASSAGFPSTDTQYF. In DNA form, the CDR3 reads TGTGCCAGTAGTGCCGGTTTCCCCAGCACAGATACGCAGTATTTT.

The chain employs TRBV10-2 and TRBJ1-1; D not resolved. The V and J ends lost 6 bases and 0 bases respectively, with 5 bases between them. The CDR3 runs 12 residues. CDR1 and CDR2 from the germline V gene are WSHSY and SAAADI. The CDR3 DNA follows: TGCGCCAGCAGCGACATGAACACTGAAGCTTTCTTT. It specifies CASSDMNTEAFF.

V and J are TRBV7-8 and TRBJ1-5; D might be TRBD1 (5 bases). CDR3 length: 16 amino acids. Germline V lookup: CDR1 SGHVS, CDR2 FQNEAQ. V lost 5 bases, J lost 1 base, and 15 bases lay in between. Here the CDR3 reads CASSRGREVSNQPQHF. DNA of the CDR3: TGTGCCAGCAGCAGAGGCAGGGAGGTCAGCAATCAGCCCCAGCATTTT.

This chain uses TRBV7-2 with TRBJ2-7; 7 bases match TRBD2. The V segment lost 3 bases and the J segment 0 bases; nucleotides outside the gene matches: 17. CDR1 SGHTA and CDR2 FQGNSA come from the germline V gene. The CDR3 is made up of 19 amino acids. The CDR3 is CASSFEVQPSGAISYEQYF. The CDR3, as DNA: TGTGCCAGCAGCTTTGAGGTCCAGCCTAGCGGAGCTATCTCCTACGAGCAGTACTTC.

The chain joins TRBV28 to TRBJ2-7, with 7 bases matching TRBD1. The CDR3 contains 18 residues. Losses at the gene ends were 4 bases for V and 1 base for J; bases not matched to a gene: 16. The germline CDR1 and CDR2 sequences are MDHEN and SYDVKM. CDR3 DNA: TGTGCCAGCAGTTACCCCGCGGCCAAGGGGGCTTTTTCCTACGAGCAGTACTTC. Its translation: CASSYPAAKGAFSYEQYF. Filled out from reference TRBV28 and TRBJ2-7, the complete variable domain reads DVKVTQSSRYLVKRTGEKVFLECVQDMDHENMFWYRQDPGLGLRLIYFSYDVKMKEKGDIPEGYSVSREKKERFSLILESASTNQTSMYLCASSYPAAKGAFSYEQYFGPGTRLTVT.

The rearrangement links TRBV29-1 to TRBJ2-2; 7 nucleotides match TRBD1. The CDR3 covers 12 residues. The ends lost 7 bases at V and 4 bases at J; junction bases unmatched: 3. Germline CDR1 and CDR2: SQVTM and ANQGSEA. The CDR3 nucleotides are TGCAGCGGGGGACAGAGCACCGGGGAGCTGTTTTTT. Amino acid sequence: CSGGQSTGELFF.

The chain joins TRBV9 to TRBJ2-1, with a weak D call TRBD2 (6 bases). Germline lookup yields CDR1 SGDLS and CDR2 YYNGEE. CDR3 size: 11 residues. V dropped 3 bases and J dropped 11 bases, with 9 bases sitting between them. Here the CDR3 DNA reads TGTGCCAGCAGCGCGGGACTCCAGCAGTTCTTC. Protein: CASSAGLQQFF.

This clone has a single count. The CDR3 sequence: CASSFPTDRESYNEQFF. The DNA for the CDR3 is TGTGCCAGCAGTTTCCCTACAGACAGGGAATCCTACAATGAGCAGTTCTTC. The genes are TRBV28 and TRBJ2-1; 7 bases match TRBD1. The ends lost 3 bases at V and 1 base at J; junction bases unmatched: 9. Germline-derived CDR1 and CDR2 are MDHEN and SYDVKM. The CDR3 has 17 amino acids.

This clone was counted once. Other DNA sequences of this sample code for an identical CDR3. The V call is TRBV19, the J call TRBJ2-7; 10 positions agree with TRBD2. Losses at the gene ends were 3 bases for V and 2 bases for J; bases not matched to a gene: 1. The V gene's germline CDR1 is LNHDA and CDR2 SQIVND (reference sequence). This CDR3 has 14 amino acids. CDR3 DNA: TGTGCCAGTAGTATCACTAGCGGGGCCTACGAGCAGTACTTC. As protein: CASSITSGAYEQYF.

The V gene is TRBV7-9, the J gene TRBJ1-1; possible D gene TRBD1, 6 bases. V was trimmed by 5 bases and J by 3 bases, leaving 19 bases between them. Germline V CDR1 and CDR2: SEHNR, FQNEAQ (reference sequence). The CDR3 consists of 16 residues. The CDR3 here is CASSLPPGGADTEAFF. CDR3 nucleotides: TGTGCCAGCAGCCTGCCCCCCGGGGGGGCAGACACTGAAGCTTTCTTT. Full variable domain (remainder filled in from reference TRBV7-9 and TRBJ1-1): DTGVSQNPRHKITKRGQNVTFRCDPISEHNRLYWYRQTLGQGPEFLTYFQNEAQLEKSRLLSDRFSAERPKGSFSTLEIQRTEQGDSAMYLCASSLPPGGADTEAFFGQGTRLTVV.

The chain is built from TRBV4-1 and TRBJ2-7; D remains ambiguous. Looked up from germline, CDR1 is MGHRA and CDR2 is YSYEKL. This CDR3 is 15 amino acids long. V gave up 4 bases and J gave up 0 bases, with 13 bases separating them. The CDR3 reads CASSLRPKSSYEQYF. The CDR3 nucleotides read TGCGCCAGCAGCCTAAGACCGAAGAGCTCCTACGAGCAGTACTTC.

The chain couples TRBV7-6 to TRBJ2-7; TRBD1 might be the D (5 bases). The CDR3 loop spans 17 amino acids. With 1 base removed from V and 1 base from J, the gap between germline ends came to 17 bases. Germline V lookup: CDR1 SGHVS, CDR2 FNYEAQ. The CDR3 loop reads CASSLGAAGLSSYEQYF. CDR3 DNA: TGTGCCAGCAGCTTAGGGGCCGCAGGGCTTAGTTCCTACGAGCAGTACTTC.

The chain is built from TRBV5-6 and TRBJ2-1; D possibly corresponds to TRBD1 (5 bases). The CDR3 length is 13 residues. Per germline, CDR1 SGHDT and CDR2 YYEEEE. V was cut by 1 base and J by 9 bases, with 11 bases left in between. The chain's CDR3 is CASSLRGWGEQFF. In DNA, the CDR3 is TGTGCCAGCAGCTTGAGGGGATGGGGTGAGCAGTTCTTC.

The rearrangement links TRBV29-1 to TRBJ2-7; 8 bases map to TRBD2. Germline V lookup: CDR1 SQVTM, CDR2 ANQGSEA. With V trimmed by 4 bases and J by 2 bases, 4 bases remained unmatched. CDR3 size: 13 residues. CDR3 sequence (DNA): TGCAGCGTTGCTTCCGGGAGGGCCTACGAGCAGTACTTC. Translated: CSVASGRAYEQYF.

The chain employs TRBV4-1 and TRBJ2-7, with 7 bases fitting TRBD1. Germline-derived CDR1 and CDR2 are MGHRA and YSYEKL. CDR3 length equals 13 residues. The V segment lost 4 bases and the J segment 5 bases; nucleotides outside the gene matches: 5. The CDR3 spells CASSRRQGDEQYF. The CDR3 bases are TGCGCCAGCAGCCGAAGACAGGGCGACGAGCAGTACTTC.

The chain employs TRBV15 and TRBJ2-1; 9 bases line up with TRBD2. Trimming cost V 0 bases and J 8 bases; bases outside gene matches: 8. The CDR3 covers 16 residues. CDR1 LNHNV and CDR2 YYDKDF come from the germline V gene (reference sequence). CDR3 amino acids: CATSRDGTSLRDEQFF. DNA for the CDR3: TGTGCCACCAGCAGAGATGGGACTAGCCTGAGGGATGAGCAGTTCTTC.

This chain links TRBV7-9 with TRBJ2-1, with no clear D. The germline V gene has CDR1 SEHNR and CDR2 FQNEAQ (reference sequence). The CDR3 runs 15 residues. For the CDR3, the DNA is TGTGCGACTCACGGGTGGGAACCAGAACACAATGAGCAGTTCTTC. As protein: CATHGWEPEHNEQFF.